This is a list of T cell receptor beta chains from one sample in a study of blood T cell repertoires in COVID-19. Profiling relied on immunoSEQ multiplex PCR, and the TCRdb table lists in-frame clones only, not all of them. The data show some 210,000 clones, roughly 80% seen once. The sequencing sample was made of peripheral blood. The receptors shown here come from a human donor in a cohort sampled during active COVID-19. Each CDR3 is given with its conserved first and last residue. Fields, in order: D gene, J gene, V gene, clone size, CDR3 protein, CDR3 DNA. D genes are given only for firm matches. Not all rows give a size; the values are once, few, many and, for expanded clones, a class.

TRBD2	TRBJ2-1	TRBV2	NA	CASSEDKFGREGRWFF	TGTGCCAGCAGTGAAGACAAATTCGGGCGGGAGGGCCGGTGGTTCTTC
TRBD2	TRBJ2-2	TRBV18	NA	CASSPGQLAVNTGELFF	TGTGCCAGCTCACCGGGCCAACTAGCGGTAAACACCGGGGAGCTGTTTTTT
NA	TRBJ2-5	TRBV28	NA	CASSSTLWGGQQETQYF	TGTGCCAGCAGTTCCACTCTCTGGGGGGGCCAGCAAGAGACCCAGTACTTC
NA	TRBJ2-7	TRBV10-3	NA	CAISESRTVSEQYF	TGTGCCATCAGTGAGTCTAGGACAGTTAGCGAGCAGTACTTC
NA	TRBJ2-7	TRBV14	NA	CASSQRGWAYEQYF	TGTGCCAGCAGCCAACGAGGGTGGGCCTACGAGCAGTACTTC
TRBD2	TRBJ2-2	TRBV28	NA	CASSLWVAGAGELFF	TGTGCCAGCAGTTTATGGGTAGCGGGGGCCGGGGAGCTGTTTTTT
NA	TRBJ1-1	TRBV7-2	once	CASSITGNTEAFF	TGTGCCAGCAGCATAACAGGGAACACTGAAGCTTTCTTT
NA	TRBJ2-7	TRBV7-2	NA	CASSPRGDEQYF	TGTGCCAGCAGCCCCAGGGGGGACGAGCAGTACTTC
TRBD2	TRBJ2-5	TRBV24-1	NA	CATSDTGLADGETQYF	TGTGCCACCAGTGACACGGGACTAGCGGACGGGGAGACCCAGTACTTC
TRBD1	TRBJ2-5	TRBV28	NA	CASSQVGQGSETQYF	TGTGCCAGCAGTCAGGTGGGACAGGGTAGCGAGACCCAGTACTTC
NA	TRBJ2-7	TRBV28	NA	CASSLRYEQYF	TGTGCCAGCAGTTTGCGATACGAGCAGTACTTC
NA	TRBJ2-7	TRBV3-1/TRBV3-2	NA	CASSQVVRTYEQYF	TGTGCCAGCAGCCAAGTGGTCAGGACCTACGAGCAGTACTTC
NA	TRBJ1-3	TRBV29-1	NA	CSVGGQGSGNTIYF	TGCAGCGTTGGGGGGCAGGGTTCTGGAAACACCATATATTTT
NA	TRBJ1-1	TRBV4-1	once	CASSQPPMWAIRTEAFF	TGCGCCAGCAGCCAACCCCCCATGTGGGCCATCCGCACTGAAGCTTTCTTT
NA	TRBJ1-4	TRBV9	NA	CASSPGSGQTNEKLFF	TGTGCCAGCAGCCCAGGGTCAGGCCAGACTAATGAAAAACTGTTTTTT
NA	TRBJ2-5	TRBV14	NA	CASSPTGRGAGETQYF	TGTGCCAGCAGCCCAACCGGAAGGGGCGCGGGGGAGACCCAGTACTTC
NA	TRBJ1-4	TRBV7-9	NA	CASSLGRVKDEKLFF	TGTGCCAGCAGCTTAGGCAGGGTCAAGGATGAAAAACTGTTTTTT
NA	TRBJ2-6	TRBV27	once	CASSPGMFGANVLTF	TGTGCCAGCAGTCCGGGGATGTTTGGGGCCAACGTCCTGACTTTC
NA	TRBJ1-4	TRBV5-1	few	CASRRGEGGTNEKLFF	TGCGCCAGCCGGCGTGGGGAGGGCGGAACTAATGAAAAACTGTTTTTT
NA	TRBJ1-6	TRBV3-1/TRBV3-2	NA	CASSQGDRRSPLHF	TGTGCCAGCAGCCAAGGAGACAGAAGATCACCCCTCCACTTT
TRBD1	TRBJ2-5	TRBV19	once	CASSFTGGRETQYF	TGTGCCAGTAGTTTTACAGGGGGCAGAGAGACCCAGTACTTC
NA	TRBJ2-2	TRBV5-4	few	CASSLGGSNTGELFF	TGTGCCAGCAGCTTAGGGGGTTCGAACACCGGGGAGCTGTTTTTT
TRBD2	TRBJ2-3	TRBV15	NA	CATSRELAGLFTQYF	TGTGCCACCAGCAGAGAGTTAGCGGGGCTGTTCACGCAGTATTTT
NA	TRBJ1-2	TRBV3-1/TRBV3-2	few	CASSQDRGYTF	TGTGCCAGCAGCCAAGATCGTGGCTACACCTTC
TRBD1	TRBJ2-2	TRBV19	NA	CASSMQTGTLGTGELFF	TGTGCCAGTAGTATGCAGACAGGGACGTTGGGCACCGGGGAGCTGTTTTTT
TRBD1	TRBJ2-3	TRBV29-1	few	CSAGQVADTQYF	TGCAGCGCTGGACAGGTCGCGGATACGCAGTATTTT
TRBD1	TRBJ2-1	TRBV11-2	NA	CASSLRQGANEQFF	TGTGCCAGCAGTCTCCGACAGGGGGCGAATGAGCAGTTCTTC
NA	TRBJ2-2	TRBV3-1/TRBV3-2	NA	CASSPREWEHGELFF	TGTGCCAGCAGCCCCCGGGAATGGGAACACGGGGAGCTGTTTTTT
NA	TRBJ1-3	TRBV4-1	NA	CASSQVLSGNTIYF	TGCGCCAGCAGCCAAGTTCTTTCTGGAAACACCATATATTTT
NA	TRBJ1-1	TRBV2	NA	CASSGSGGRAFF	TGTGCCAGCAGTGGATCCGGGGGACGAGCTTTCTTT
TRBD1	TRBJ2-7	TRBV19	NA	CASSTMTGSGEQYF	TGTGCCAGTAGTACTATGACAGGGTCCGGCGAGCAGTACTTC
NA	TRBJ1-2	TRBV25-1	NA	CASRPQGDYGYTF	TGTGCCAGCAGGCCACAGGGAGACTATGGCTACACCTTC
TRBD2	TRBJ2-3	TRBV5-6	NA	CASSRRTSYSQNTQYF	TGTGCCAGCAGCCGAAGGACTAGTTATTCACAGAATACGCAGTATTTT
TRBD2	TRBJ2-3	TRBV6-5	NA	CASSGGGVDTQYF	TGTGCCAGCAGCGGTGGGGGGGTGGATACGCAGTATTTT
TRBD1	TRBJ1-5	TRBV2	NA	CASSVRDRDLAGVHF	TGTGCCAGCAGCGTACGGGACAGGGACCTCGCGGGGGTGCATTTT
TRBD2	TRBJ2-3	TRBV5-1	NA	CASSLDASGGDTQYF	TGCGCCAGCAGCTTGGATGCTAGCGGGGGTGATACGCAGTATTTT
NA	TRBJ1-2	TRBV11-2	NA	CASSQVTGRHGYTF	TGTGCCAGCAGCCAAGTGACAGGTCGACATGGCTACACCTTC
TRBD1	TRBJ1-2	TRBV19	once	CASSLTGGADGYTF	TGTGCCAGTAGCCTTACAGGGGGCGCGGATGGCTACACCTTC
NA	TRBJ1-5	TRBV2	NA	CASNSGSNQPQHF	TGTGCCAGCAACAGCGGGAGCAATCAGCCCCAGCATTTT